Below, one T cell receptor beta chain is given with its context. The data were obtained in a study of blood T cell repertoires in COVID-19. Whole-study context: Samples of COVID-19 (acute and convalescent) were obtained from the United States, Italy and Spain.

In the original analysis: Scientists estimated how many nucleated cells there were by amplifying reference gene primers. Generated by immunoSEQ multiplex PCR, the TCRdb table keeps only in-frame clones and is missing some. The V and J calls and the clone size are those of that table, but D and trimming were determined from the DNA. Of roughly 18,000 clones in the sample, roughly 80% were seen once. This TCR derives from a man older than 75 with acute or convalescent COVID-19. Sequencing was carried out using peripheral blood.

DNA of the CDR3: TGTGCCAGCAGGGGTGAAGGGGGCCAGCCCCAGCATTTT. It is translated as CASRGEGGQPQHF. The rearrangement uses TRBV18 and TRBJ1-5, with 7 bases identical to TRBD1. V lost 8 bases and J lost 7; bases outside the gene matches: 8. Germline V CDR1 and CDR2: KGHSH, LQKENI. This CDR3 contains 13 residues.